One T cell receptor (beta chain) is described in this entry. This CDR3 spans 13 amino acids. Germline assignment: CDR1 SQVTM and CDR2 ANQGSEA. Trimming removed 5 bases at V and 10 bases at J, with 18 bases between. The sample originates from a study of blood T cell repertoires in COVID-19. Study-level information: Samples taken during acute and convalescent COVID-19 were collected in the United States, Italy and Spain. T cells, B-cell-depleted T cells, or PBMCs supplied cDNA or gDNA.

Original processing notes: Estimates of nucleated cell counts were drawn from the amplification of reference gene primers. Only in-frame clones appear in the TCRdb table, and some are missing; sequencing was by immunoSEQ multiplex PCR. V and J calls plus clone size are reproduced from that table; the DNA served to infer D and trimming. This table holds 65,000 to 90,000 clones, 86% found once. The V gene is TRBV29-1, the J gene TRBJ2-1; maybe TRBD1 (5 bases). This clonotype was obtained from a man aged 45-65 years with active COVID-19. The sample was peripheral blood. The chain's CDR3 is CSVHGQALYEQFF. CDR3 DNA sequence: TGCAGCGTTCACGGACAAGCCCTTTACGAGCAGTTCTTC.